The 26 T cell receptor beta chains below come from one sample, sequenced in a study of beta chain features in type 1 diabetes. The authors reverse transcribed all of the isolated RNA, so sequencing captured expressed TCRB transcripts. Profiling relied on immunoSEQ multiplex PCR, and the TCRdb table lists in-frame clones only, not all of them. The sample comprises 600,000 to 650,000 clones, roughly a sixth of which are singletons, and 0.09% to 0.095% rests with the top ten. Material for sequencing was naive CD4+ T cells from blood. The receptors shown here come from a man aged 18 to 30 in good health.

The chain uses TRBV27 and TRBJ1-3; D gene ambiguous. This CDR3 spans 15 amino acids. CDR1 MNHEY and CDR2 SMNVEV come from the germline V gene (reference sequence). Trimming took 2 bases from V and 2 from J, leaving 10 bases between them. This chain's CDR3 is CASSLEGRTGNTIYF. The CDR3 DNA reads as TGTGCCAGCAGTTTAGAAGGGCGGACTGGAAACACCATATATTTT.

V gene TRBV7-8 combines with J gene TRBJ2-4; D unclear. V dropped 1 base and J dropped 0 bases, with 10 bases sitting between them. Germline-derived CDR1 and CDR2 are SGHVS and FQNEAQ. CDR3 length equals 16 residues. The CDR3 sequence is CASSLVGVLAKNIQYF. CDR3 DNA sequence: TGTGCCAGCAGCTTAGTTGGAGTGTTAGCCAAAAACATTCAGTACTTC.

This chain uses TRBV18 with TRBJ2-1, with 12 positions matching TRBD2. Germline lookup yields CDR1 KGHSH and CDR2 LQKENI. This CDR3 is built from 16 residues. The V gene end was trimmed by 4 bases and the J gene end by 6 bases; junction bases not matched to a gene: 7. CDR3 protein: CASSLMELAGGNEQFF. CDR3 DNA: TGTGCCAGCTCACTGATGGAACTAGCGGGAGGCAATGAGCAGTTCTTC.

The chain joins TRBV29-1 to TRBJ1-2; D may be TRBD1 (6 bases). V lost 0 bases, J lost 14 bases, and 13 bases lay in between. The CDR3 consists of 11 residues. Germline V CDR1 and CDR2: SQVTM, ANQGSEA. The CDR3 bases are TGCAGCGTTGAAGATGGGAGAGGGACAACCTTC. This translates into CSVEDGRGTTF.

Only a few counts were recorded for this clone. The J gene is TRBJ1-3, the V gene TRBV19, with D possibly matching TRBD1 (6 bases). V lost 3 bases and J lost 1, with 10 bases in between. Per the germline V gene, CDR1 is LNHDA and CDR2 is SQIVND (reference sequence). The CDR3 loop spans 15 amino acids. This chain's CDR3 is CASSIRTVSGNTIYF. In DNA, the CDR3 is TGTGCCAGTAGTATCCGGACAGTATCTGGAAACACCATATATTTT.

The J gene is TRBJ1-2, the V gene TRBV28, with D unresolved. Germline V lookup: CDR1 MDHEN, CDR2 SYDVKM. The CDR3 loop spans 16 amino acids. The ends were cut back, 7 bases at V and 3 bases at J, with 21 bases in the middle. The CDR3 reads CASTLSGKGDDYGYTF. CDR3 DNA: TGTGCCAGCACCCTCTCCGGGAAGGGTGACGACTATGGCTACACCTTC.

This clone was found a few times. The J gene is TRBJ2-2, the V gene TRBV10-3; D ambiguous. Germline V lookup: CDR1 ENHRY, CDR2 SYGVKD. V shed 3 bases and J shed 5 bases, with 13 bases lying between them. CDR3 length equals 15 residues. The CDR3 region has the DNA TGTGCCATCAGTGACAAGGGCCCGTCGACCGGGGAGCTGTTTTTT. Translating gives CAISDKGPSTGELFF.

Only a few counts were recorded for this clone. V usage is TRBV7-9 and J usage is TRBJ1-1; D call uncertain. This CDR3 contains 13 residues. Germline CDR1 and CDR2: SEHNR and FQNEAQ (reference sequence). Trimming removed 3 bases from V and 7 bases from J, with 12 bases in between. The chain's CDR3 is CASSLTPRGEAFF. CDR3 in DNA: TGTGCCAGCAGCTTGACCCCTCGTGGTGAAGCTTTCTTT.

This chain links TRBV18 with TRBJ2-1; D is undetermined. Germline values: CDR1 KGHSH, CDR2 LQKENI. V lost 3 bases to trimming and J lost 6 bases, with 9 bases between them. The CDR3 is made up of 13 amino acids. CDR3 loop: CASSPSLGNEQFF. DNA for the CDR3: TGTGCCAGCTCACCCTCCCTGGGCAATGAGCAGTTCTTC.

There are a few counts of this clone. The chain uses TRBV7-9 and TRBJ2-5; D is unresolved. The CDR3 spans 15 residues. Trimming cost V 1 base and J 2 bases, with 11 bases left between them. Germline CDR1 SEHNR, CDR2 FQNEAQ (reference sequence). The CDR3 sequence is CASSLGRQPQETQYF. CDR3 bases: TGTGCCAGCAGCTTAGGGCGGCAGCCGCAAGAGACCCAGTACTTC. The entire variable domain, with the rest obtained from reference TRBV7-9 and TRBJ2-5, is as follows: DTGVSQNPRHKITKRGQNVTFRCDPISEHNRLYWYRQTLGQGPEFLTYFQNEAQLEKSRLLSDRFSAERPKGSFSTLEIQRTEQGDSAMYLCASSLGRQPQETQYFGPGTRLLVL.

The V and J genes are TRBV15 and TRBJ2-2, with 8 bases identical to TRBD2. CDR1 and CDR2 (germline): LNHNV, YYDKDF (reference sequence). This CDR3 comprises 15 residues. V shed 0 bases, J shed 5 bases, and the junction held 2 bases outside the gene matches. The CDR3 bases are TGTGCCACCAGCAGAGATATAGCGGGGACCGGGGAGCTGTTTTTT. The encoded protein is CATSRDIAGTGELFF.

This clone was picked up a small number of times. This chain connects TRBV5-1 to TRBJ1-1, with 7 bases fitting TRBD1. CDR3 length equals 17 residues. From germline, CDR1 is SGHRS and CDR2 YFSETQ. V trimming: 0 bases; J trimming: 1 base; junction bases outside the gene matches: 9. The CDR3 reads CASSLENLGQPNTEAFF. As DNA, the CDR3 is TGCGCCAGCAGCTTGGAGAACCTGGGACAGCCGAACACTGAAGCTTTCTTT.

V and J are TRBV6-5 and TRBJ1-1, with D unresolved. V lost 2 bases and J lost 1, with 5 bases in between. This CDR3 comprises 13 residues. In germline, CDR1 is MNHEY, CDR2 SVGAGI. CDR3 sequence: CASSYKQNTEAFF. CDR3 DNA: TGTGCCAGCAGTTACAAGCAGAACACTGAAGCTTTCTTT.

The chain couples TRBV6-5 to TRBJ2-7; 10 bases line up with TRBD2. V was clipped by 4 bases and J by 3 bases; unmatched bases: 6. The germline V gene has CDR1 MNHEY and CDR2 SVGAGI. This CDR3 comprises 15 residues. CDR3 residues: CASSSWTSGYYEQYF. The DNA of the CDR3 is TGTGCCAGCAGTTCCTGGACTAGCGGCTACTACGAGCAGTACTTC.

The DNA for the CDR3 is TGTGCCAGCAGTTTAGCCCTGGGACTAGCGAGGGGAGATACGCAGTATTTT. Its translation: CASSLALGLARGDTQYF. The chain is built from TRBV27 and TRBJ2-3, with 10 bases identical to TRBD2. There are 17 residues in the CDR3. From germline, CDR1 is MNHEY and CDR2 SMNVEV (reference sequence). The ends lost 2 bases at V and 5 bases at J; junction bases unmatched: 10.

This clone has more than one count but fewer than ten. This chain links TRBV5-6 with TRBJ1-1; D is undetermined. The CDR3 covers 13 residues. The ends were cut back, 2 bases at V and 1 base at J, with 6 bases in the middle. Germline assignment: CDR1 SGHDT and CDR2 YYEEEE. In DNA, the CDR3 is TGTGCCAGCAGCTTATATTGGAACACTGAAGCTTTCTTT. It specifies CASSLYWNTEAFF.

This clone was observed a handful of times. The gene calls are TRBV15 and TRBJ1-6, with 12 bases fitting TRBD1. With 4 bases clipped from V and 10 bases from J, the junction kept 8 bases outside the gene matches. Germline lookup yields CDR1 LNHNV and CDR2 YYDKDF (reference sequence). The CDR3 loop spans 16 amino acids. The CDR3 bases are TGTGCCACCAGCACAAGGGGGACAGGGGGCAAGTCACCCCTCCACTTT. Protein product: CATSTRGTGGKSPLHF.

This chain joins TRBV5-6 and TRBJ2-7, with D possibly matching TRBD2 (6 bases). This CDR3 has 13 residues. Germline-derived CDR1 and CDR2 are SGHDT and YYEEEE. V lost 7 bases and J lost 5, with 16 bases in between. CDR3: CASLPGGGDEQYF. The CDR3 DNA reads as TGTGCCAGCCTCCCGGGCGGCGGGGACGAGCAGTACTTC.

This clone was seen repeatedly, ten times or more. The V call is TRBV14, the J call TRBJ2-4; D not resolved. Looked up from germline, CDR1 is SGHDN and CDR2 is FVKESK. V dropped 1 base and J dropped 9 bases, with 22 bases sitting between them. The CDR3 sequence is 17 residues long. This CDR3 reads CASSQAVRTVSSTIQYF. The CDR3 DNA reads TGTGCCAGCAGCCAAGCAGTCCGGACCGTGTCGTCAACCATTCAGTACTTC.

This clone has just a few counts. The chain recombines TRBV5-5 with TRBJ1-2; D uncertain. Germline V lookup: CDR1 SGHKS, CDR2 YYEKEE (reference sequence). The V end was cut by 0 bases, the J end by 4 bases, with 7 bases between. CDR3 size: 13 residues. The CDR3 coding sequence is TGTGCCAGCAGCTTGGAGGGTCCCTATGGCTACACCTTC. This translates into CASSLEGPYGYTF.

This clone was seen only a few times. CDR3 nucleotide sequence: TGTGCCAGCAGCCTTATCCAGGGGGCCAACACTGAAGCTTTCTTT. Amino acids: CASSLIQGANTEAFF. The J gene is TRBJ1-1, the V gene TRBV14, with 8 bases matching TRBD1. The trim removed 4 bases at V and 2 bases at J, leaving 6 bases unmatched. CDR1 and CDR2 from the germline V gene are SGHDN and FVKESK. This CDR3 spans 15 amino acids. Full variable domain (missing parts from reference TRBV14 and TRBJ1-1): EAGVTQFPSHSVIEKGQTVTLRCDPISGHDNLYWYRRVMGKEIKFLLHFVKESKQDESGMPNNRFLAERTGGTYSTLKVQPAELEDSGVYFCASSLIQGANTEAFFGQGTRLTVV.

This clone was seen a handful of times. The chain has TRBV4-3 and TRBJ2-3; 10 bases map to TRBD2. Germline CDR1 and CDR2: LGHNA and YSLEER. V dropped 1 base and J dropped 5; count of bases not matched to a gene: 6. This CDR3 is built from 16 residues. CDR3 DNA: TGCGCCAGCAGCCAAGGAGAGCGGGGGGGCCGAGATACGCAGTATTTT. Translated: CASSQGERGGRDTQYF.

This clone was observed a handful of times. The chain links TRBV5-6 to TRBJ2-2; D may be TRBD1 (6 bases). CDR1 is SGHDT and CDR2 is YYEEEE in the germline V gene. Deletions cut 2 bases from V and 7 bases from J, with 15 bases between. The CDR3 runs to 15 residues. Here the CDR3 reads CASSLPGQMSGELFF. DNA for the CDR3: TGTGCCAGCAGCTTACCGGGACAAATGAGCGGGGAGCTGTTTTTT. The complete variable domain, with remaining parts taken from reference TRBV5-6 and TRBJ2-2, reads DAGVTQSPTHLIKTRGQQVTLRCSPKSGHDTVSWYQQALGQGPQFIFQYYEEEERQRGNFPDRFSGHQFPNYSSELNVNALLLGDSALYLCASSLPGQMSGELFFGEGSRLTVL.

This clone was recorded only once. One junction end does not reproduce the germline sequence, and a read error may be involved. The V gene is TRBV4-1, the J gene TRBJ2-1, with 8 bases identical to TRBD2. The CDR3 contains 14 residues. The V gene's germline CDR1 is MGHRA and CDR2 YSYEKL. The CDR3 loop is CASTQVGRRGVQFF. CDR3 nucleotides: TGCGCCAGCACCCAAGTAGGGAGGCGGGGGGTTCAGTTCTTC.

Only a few counts were recorded for this clone. The chain joins TRBV27 to TRBJ1-2; 9 bases align to TRBD1. V dropped 5 bases and J dropped 5; count of bases not matched to a gene: 6. This CDR3 has 14 amino acids. The germline V gene encodes CDR1 MNHEY and CDR2 SMNVEV (reference sequence). CDR3 in amino acids: CASSVTGGAYGYTF. In DNA, the CDR3 is TGTGCCAGCAGTGTCACAGGGGGCGCGTATGGCTACACCTTC.

This clone was observed a handful of times. The chain couples TRBV30 to TRBJ1-4; 10 bases are shared with TRBD1. With V trimmed by 5 bases and J by 5 bases, 5 bases remained unmatched. Looked up from germline, CDR1 is GTSNPN and CDR2 is SVGIG (reference sequence). This CDR3 contains 14 residues. CDR3 nucleotides: TGTGCCTGGCTGGGGACAGGGGAGAATGAAAAACTGTTTTTT. Amino acids: CAWLGTGENEKLFF.